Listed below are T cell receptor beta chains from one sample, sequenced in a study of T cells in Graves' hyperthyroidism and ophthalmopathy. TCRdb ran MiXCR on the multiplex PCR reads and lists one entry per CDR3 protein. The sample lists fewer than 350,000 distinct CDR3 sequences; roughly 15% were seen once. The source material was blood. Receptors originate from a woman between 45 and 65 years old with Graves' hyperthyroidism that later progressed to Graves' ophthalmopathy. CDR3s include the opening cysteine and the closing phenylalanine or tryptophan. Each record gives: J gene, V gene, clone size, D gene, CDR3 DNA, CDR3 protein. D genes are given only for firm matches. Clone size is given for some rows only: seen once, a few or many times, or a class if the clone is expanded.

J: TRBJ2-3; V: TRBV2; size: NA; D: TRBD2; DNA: TGTGCCAGCGGAGCTCCGCGGGAGGGGGCAGGGGATACGCAGTATTTT; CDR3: CASGAPREGAGDTQYF
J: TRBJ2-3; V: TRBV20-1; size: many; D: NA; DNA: TGCAGTGCTAGGGTCCTCACAGATACGCAGTATTTT; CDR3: CSARVLTDTQYF
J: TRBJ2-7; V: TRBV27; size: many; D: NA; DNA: TGTGCCAGCAGTCGGCTGGGCAGTGATGCCTACGAGCAGTACTTC; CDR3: CASSRLGSDAYEQYF
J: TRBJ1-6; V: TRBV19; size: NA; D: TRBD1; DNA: TGTGCCAGTAGTCTAGGACAGGCGGATAATTCACCCCTCCACTTT; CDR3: CASSLGQADNSPLHF
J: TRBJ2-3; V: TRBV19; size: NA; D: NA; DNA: TGTGCCAGTAGTATACAGGGCGGGACAGATACGCAGTATTTT; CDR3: CASSIQGGTDTQYF
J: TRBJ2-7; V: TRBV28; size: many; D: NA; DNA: TGTGCCAGCAGTTTATACCCGGACTCCTCCTACGAGCAGTACTTC; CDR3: CASSLYPDSSYEQYF
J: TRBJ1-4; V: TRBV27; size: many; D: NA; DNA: TGTGCCAGCAGTTTCCTGGCAGGGCCGAATGAAAAACTGTTTTTT; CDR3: CASSFLAGPNEKLFF
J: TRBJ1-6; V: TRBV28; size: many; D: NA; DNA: TGTGCCAGCAATACACGGGGGTCACCCCTCCACTTT; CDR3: CASNTRGSPLHF
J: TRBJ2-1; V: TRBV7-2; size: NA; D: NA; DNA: TGTGCCAGCAGCTTAGGGGCTAGCCGGAGCTCCTACAATGAGCAGTTCTTC; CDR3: CASSLGASRSSYNEQFF
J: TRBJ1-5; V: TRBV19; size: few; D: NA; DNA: TGTGCCAGTACTATGGGCGACGAGAATCAGCCCCAGCATTTT; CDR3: CASTMGDENQPQHF
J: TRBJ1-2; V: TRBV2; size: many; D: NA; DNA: TGTGCCCCTGATGGAGGGGGCTACACCTTC; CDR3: CAPDGGGYTF
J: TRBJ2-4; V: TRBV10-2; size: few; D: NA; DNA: TGCGCCAGCAGTGACATAGCCAAAAACATTCAGTACTTC; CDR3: CASSDIAKNIQYF
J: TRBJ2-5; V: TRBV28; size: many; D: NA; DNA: TGTGCCAGCAGTTTAGGGGGTATCCAGTACTTC; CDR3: CASSLGGIQYF
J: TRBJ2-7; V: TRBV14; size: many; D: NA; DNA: TGTGCCAGCAACCCTCCAGGGAGTGGGATTCGGGAGCAGTACTTC; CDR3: CASNPPGSGIREQYF
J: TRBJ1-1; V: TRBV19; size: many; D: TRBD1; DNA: TGTGCCAGTAGAGCTACAGGCTACAGGGGGCCGAACACTGAAGCTTTCTTT; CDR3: CASRATGYRGPNTEAFF
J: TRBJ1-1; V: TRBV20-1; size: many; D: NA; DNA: TGCAGTGCCGAGGGGGGGGGAAGCACTGAAGCTTTCTTT; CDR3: CSAEGGGSTEAFF